The text below deals with one T cell receptor beta chain. Its antigen is as yet unknown. Some clones are missing from TCRdb's copy, which holds only in-frame ones; the method was immunoSEQ multiplex PCR. The profile shows about 140,000 clones, approximately 93% of them singletons. Per germline, CDR1 ENHRY and CDR2 SYGVKD. V lost 10 bases, J lost 5 bases, and 5 bases stayed unmatched. There are 15 residues in the CDR3. The data were taken from a study of T cell responses to AZD1222 COVID-19 vaccine. Overall study results and limits: Most donors were white British, females outnumbered males, and clonal diversity was possibly underestimated. Reports indicate that nearly half of spike-specific TCRs are directed at unmutated variant regions.

The rearrangement joins TRBV10-3 to TRBJ2-4, with 16 bases matching TRBD2. The clonotype originates from an adult in good health. Specimen: peripheral blood, collected on day 0 of MenACWY control vaccination. This chain's CDR3 is CASGTSGGAENIQYF. Here the CDR3 DNA reads TGTGCCAGCGGGACTAGCGGGGGGGCCGAAAACATTCAGTACTTC.